This T cell receptor (beta chain) comes out of a study of cytomegalovirus exposure and HLA in healthy donors. Study conclusions and caveats: When analyzed later, a missense DCLRE1C variant was found to be linked to TCR beta V- and J-gene trimming. A likely sequencing artifact accounted for one observed cluster of highly shared sequence variants. By a later analysis, the bulk of CMV-associated TCR beta chains appeared HLA-restricted.

Comment on this clone: Its cognate antigen is unknown. Other DNA sequences in this specimen translate into the identical CDR3.

Germline V gene data show CDR1 as SNHLY and CDR2 as FYNNEI. The CDR3 consists of 13 residues. V shed 4 bases, J shed 3 bases, and the junction held 2 bases outside the gene matches. 60 Vbeta and 13 Jbeta primers were used in PCR. TCRdb's copy holds only in-frame clones and misses some; the assay was immunoSEQ multiplex PCR. This repertoire comprises 130,000 or so clones; its ten largest clones make up approximately 2%. This sequence joins TRBV2 and TRBJ1-1; TRBD1 agrees at 7 bases. The sequencing input was PBMCs. The sequence was obtained from a woman aged 18-30 years in good health and CMV-seronegative. This CDR3 is CASSAQGHTEAFF. The DNA of the CDR3 is TGTGCCAGCAGTGCACAGGGGCACACTGAAGCTTTCTTT.